This TCR beta chain was recovered during a study of shared clonotypes between healthy human individuals. At the level of the study: Used for every donor were three CD4 naive, three CD4 memory, two CD8 naive and one CD8 memory plate.

The test was conducted at deep level. The data were produced by immunoSEQ multiplex PCR, yet TCRdb's version contains in-frame clones alone and is incomplete. The table has hundreds of thousands of clones, 80% to 95% seen once; the top ten hold 24%. Worth noting for this clone: Its antigen remains unknown.

Germline lookup yields CDR1 SGHDN and CDR2 FVKESK. Unmatched junction bases numbered 5, after V lost 1 base and J lost 5 bases. This CDR3 has 16 residues. Naive-designated CD8 cells lacked CD45RO, were positively enriched for CCR7, and omitted terminally differentiated effector memory CD45RA+ cells. Every contributor of samples was a Caucasian grown-up residing in Nashville, Tennessee. Notes on the study in general: Non-shared clonotypes were found to have lower generation probabilities than the clonotypes that were shared by all four of the sorted-subset donors.

Sequencing input: naive CD8+ T cells sorted from blood. This chain connects TRBV14 to TRBJ2-1; 10 nucleotides agree with TRBD2. This sequence was found in a man under 40 in good health. The DNA of the CDR3 is TGTGCCAGCAGCCAAGGGACTAGCGGAGGGCACAATGAGCAGTTCTTC. Its protein product is CASSQGTSGGHNEQFF. The complete variable domain, with remaining parts taken from reference TRBV14 and TRBJ2-1, reads EAGVTQFPSHSVIEKGQTVTLRCDPISGHDNLYWYRRVMGKEIKFLLHFVKESKQDESGMPNNRFLAERTGGTYSTLKVQPAELEDSGVYFCASSQGTSGGHNEQFFGPGTRLTVL.